The 20 T cell receptor beta chains reported below all come from one sample, sequenced in a study of blood T cell repertoires in COVID-19 (TCRdb year 2020). Libraries were prepared through the immunoSEQ multiplex PCR assay. TCRdb took this table from immuneACCESS and kept in-frame rearrangements with V and J called. Such tables lack part of the clones; where checked against another copy, unresolved V genes explain under half of the gap, and the rest is unexplained. The sample records 110,000 to 150,000 clones, about 84% of which are singletons. Approximately 6.5% of the sample lies in the top ten. Material: peripheral blood. The receptors shown here come from a human donor in a cohort sampled during active COVID-19.

The gene calls are TRBV6-5 and TRBJ1-2; D gene uncertain. Deletions cut 2 bases from V and 6 bases from J, with 10 bases between. This CDR3 contains 13 residues. From germline, CDR1 is MNHEY and CDR2 SVGAGI. CDR3 residues: CASSYDRGNGYTF. The CDR3 nucleotides read TGTGCCAGCAGTTACGATCGGGGAAATGGCTACACCTTC.

The gene calls are TRBV29-1 and TRBJ1-1; D is perhaps TRBD1 (6 bases). Germline CDR1 SQVTM, CDR2 ANQGSEA. CDR3 length: 13 amino acids. The V end lost 7 bases, the J end lost 0 bases, and 12 bases lay between the germline ends. This chain's CDR3 is CSALDSMNTEAFF. Written as DNA, the CDR3 is TGCAGCGCTCTGGACAGTATGAACACTGAAGCTTTCTTT.

This chain links TRBV28 with TRBJ1-3, with TRBD1 as a possible D gene (6 bases). The CDR3 sequence is 14 residues long. V was trimmed by 5 bases and J by 4 bases, leaving 12 bases between them. Looked up from germline, CDR1 is MDHEN and CDR2 is SYDVKM. In DNA form, the CDR3 reads TGTGCCAGCAGTCCTGGGGGCGCAGGAAACACCATATATTTT. This codes for CASSPGGAGNTIYF.

This rearrangement joins TRBV6-5 to TRBJ1-2; no clear D gene. The CDR3 covers 15 residues. In germline, CDR1 is MNHEY, CDR2 SVGAGI. V was clipped by 8 bases and J by 7 bases, with 23 bases between them. CDR3 amino acids: CASCPVHSRDGGYTF. Here the CDR3 DNA reads TGTGCCAGCTGTCCGGTCCATTCCCGGGATGGTGGCTACACCTTC.

The CDR3 loop is CASRTRRWDRDNEQFF. CDR3 nucleotide sequence: TGTGCCAGCAGAACAAGACGTTGGGACAGGGACAATGAGCAGTTCTTC. The rearrangement uses TRBV7-8 and TRBJ2-1; 9 nucleotides match TRBD1. This CDR3 has 16 residues. In germline, CDR1 is SGHVS, CDR2 FQNEAQ. V lost 6 bases to trimming and J lost 5 bases; unmatched junction nucleotides: 11.

The chain recombines TRBV4-2 with TRBJ1-1; D remains unclear. Between the trimmed V and J ends, which lost 4 bases and 3 bases, there was a span of 12 bases. There are 14 residues in the CDR3. In germline, CDR1 is LGHNA, CDR2 YNFKEQ. The CDR3, as DNA: TGTGCCAGCAGCCCCGAGGGCAGTTACACTGAAGCTTTCTTT. Translation: CASSPEGSYTEAFF.

The chain recombines TRBV9 with TRBJ2-2; 9 bases line up with TRBD1. Germline CDR1 is SGDLS and CDR2 is YYNGEE. V dropped 0 bases and J dropped 3; count of bases not matched to a gene: 9. The CDR3 spans 18 residues. The CDR3 bases are TGTGCCAGCAGCGTAGCCCCCCCGGGACAGGGATACACCGGGGAGCTGTTTTTT. Translating gives CASSVAPPGQGYTGELFF.

This clone came up once. This chain links TRBV11-3 with TRBJ2-2; perhaps TRBD1 as D (5 bases). Looked up from germline, CDR1 is SGHNT and CDR2 is YENEEA. Trimming removed 0 bases from V and 8 bases from J, with 13 bases in between. The CDR3 is 15 residues long. CDR3 region: CASSLDGALNGELFF. The DNA of the CDR3 is TGTGCCAGCAGCTTAGATGGGGCCCTAAATGGGGAGCTGTTTTTT.

This clone was found once. V and J are TRBV6-2 or TRBV6-3 and TRBJ2-7, with D perhaps matching TRBD1 (5 bases). Germline values: CDR1 MNHEY, CDR2 SVGEGT. V was cut by 2 bases and J by 6 bases, with 8 bases left in between. CDR3 size: 12 residues. In nucleotides, the CDR3 is TGTGCCAGCAGTTACGACAGAGGCGAGCAGTACTTC. Amino acids: CASSYDRGEQYF.

The gene calls are TRBV9 and TRBJ2-7; 11 nucleotides match TRBD2. This CDR3 is 14 amino acids long. The J segment lost 5 bases and the V segment lost 4 bases, leaving 5 bases of the junction unmatched. The germline CDR1 and CDR2 sequences are SGDLS and YYNGEE. This chain's CDR3 is CASSTHSGGDEQYF. The CDR3 DNA is TGTGCCAGCAGCACACATAGCGGGGGGGACGAGCAGTACTTC.

The chain couples TRBV19 to TRBJ2-3; D remains ambiguous. The V gene's germline CDR1 is LNHDA and CDR2 SQIVND (reference sequence). The germline V and J ends were trimmed by 0 bases and 8 bases, with 6 bases remaining between them. CDR3 length equals 12 residues. This CDR3 reads CASSIDRGTQYF. In DNA form, the CDR3 reads TGTGCCAGTAGTATAGATCGAGGTACGCAGTATTTT.

The chain recombines TRBV6-6 with TRBJ2-7; D remains unclear. V was shortened by 4 bases and J by 3 bases, with 10 bases between the two germline ends. CDR1 is MNHNY and CDR2 is SVGAGI in the germline V gene (reference sequence). This CDR3 spans 13 amino acids. CDR3 loop: CASSSSRGYEQYF. In DNA form, the CDR3 reads TGTGCCAGCAGTTCTTCCCGCGGCTACGAGCAGTACTTC.

The chain uses TRBV19 and TRBJ1-1; weak D call: TRBD1 (5 bases). Germline V CDR1 and CDR2: LNHDA, SQIVND (reference sequence). Between the trimmed V and J ends, which lost 4 bases and 6 bases, there was a span of 12 bases. The CDR3 sequence is 13 residues long. CDR3 sequence: CASSSLGLPEAFF. For the CDR3, the DNA is TGTGCCAGTAGTAGTTTGGGACTGCCTGAAGCTTTCTTT.

The rearrangement uses TRBV19 and TRBJ2-3, with 8 positions matching TRBD1. From germline, CDR1 is LNHDA and CDR2 SQIVND (reference sequence). The CDR3 runs to 15 residues. The junction had 13 bases not matched to a gene; V was cut back by 9 bases and J by 5 bases. CDR3 loop: CASTQDRVAGDTQYF. The CDR3 DNA follows: TGTGCCAGCACCCAGGACAGGGTGGCAGGAGATACGCAGTATTTT.

The rearrangement links TRBV6-4 to TRBJ2-3, with D perhaps matching TRBD2 (6 bases). Deletions cut 4 bases from V and 1 base from J, with 12 bases between. The CDR3 covers 15 residues. Germline V gives CDR1 MRHNA, CDR2 SNTAGT. CDR3 bases: TGTGCCAGCAGTGTTGGGGGGTCCCGCACAGATACGCAGTATTTT. It translates to CASSVGGSRTDTQYF.

This chain uses TRBV6-2 or TRBV6-3 with TRBJ1-2; D remains unclear. CDR3 length: 15 residues. The V gene lost 5 bases and the J gene lost 4 bases, with 17 bases spanning the gap. Germline-derived CDR1 and CDR2 are MNHEY and SVGEGT. The CDR3 coding sequence is TGTGCCAGCAGTGCGCCGGGATTTCGAGGCTATGGCTACACCTTC. This sequence encodes CASSAPGFRGYGYTF.

The table lists this clone with a few counts. The gene calls are TRBV15 and TRBJ2-7; 7 bases are shared with TRBD1. Trimming took 5 bases from V and 0 from J; bases not matched to a gene: 1. Germline values: CDR1 LNHNV, CDR2 YYDKDF (reference sequence). This CDR3 has 13 amino acids. The CDR3 here is CATSRDSSYEQYF. The CDR3 DNA reads as TGTGCCACCAGCCGGGACAGCTCCTACGAGCAGTACTTC.

By proportion, this clone is medium-sized. V usage is TRBV15 and J usage is TRBJ2-7; perhaps TRBD2 as D (6 bases). The CDR3 spans 14 residues. V lost 5 bases and J 7 bases, leaving 18 bases between the germline ends. The germline gives CDR1 LNHNV, CDR2 YYDKDF (reference sequence). The CDR3: CATSPRDTGREQYF. The CDR3 DNA follows: TGTGCCACCAGCCCCAGGGATACGGGGAGGGAGCAGTACTTC.

Here the CDR3 DNA reads TGTGCCAGTATCGAGGGGGGGACTGAAGCTTTCTTT. Translating it yields CASIEGGTEAFF. The rearrangement links TRBV19 to TRBJ1-1, with a possible D match to TRBD1 (6 bases). CDR1 and CDR2 from the germline V gene are LNHDA and SQIVND (reference sequence). The CDR3 is 12 residues long. Deletions cut 7 bases from V and 5 bases from J, with 11 bases between.

The V and J genes are TRBV30 and TRBJ1-6, with 9 bases lining up with TRBD1. With V trimmed by 4 bases and J by 10 bases, 5 bases remained unmatched. The CDR3 is 13 residues long. From germline, CDR1 is GTSNPN and CDR2 SVGIG (reference sequence). DNA of the CDR3: TGTGCCTGGACCACAGGGGGCCAATCACCCCTCCACTTT. It yields the protein CAWTTGGQSPLHF.